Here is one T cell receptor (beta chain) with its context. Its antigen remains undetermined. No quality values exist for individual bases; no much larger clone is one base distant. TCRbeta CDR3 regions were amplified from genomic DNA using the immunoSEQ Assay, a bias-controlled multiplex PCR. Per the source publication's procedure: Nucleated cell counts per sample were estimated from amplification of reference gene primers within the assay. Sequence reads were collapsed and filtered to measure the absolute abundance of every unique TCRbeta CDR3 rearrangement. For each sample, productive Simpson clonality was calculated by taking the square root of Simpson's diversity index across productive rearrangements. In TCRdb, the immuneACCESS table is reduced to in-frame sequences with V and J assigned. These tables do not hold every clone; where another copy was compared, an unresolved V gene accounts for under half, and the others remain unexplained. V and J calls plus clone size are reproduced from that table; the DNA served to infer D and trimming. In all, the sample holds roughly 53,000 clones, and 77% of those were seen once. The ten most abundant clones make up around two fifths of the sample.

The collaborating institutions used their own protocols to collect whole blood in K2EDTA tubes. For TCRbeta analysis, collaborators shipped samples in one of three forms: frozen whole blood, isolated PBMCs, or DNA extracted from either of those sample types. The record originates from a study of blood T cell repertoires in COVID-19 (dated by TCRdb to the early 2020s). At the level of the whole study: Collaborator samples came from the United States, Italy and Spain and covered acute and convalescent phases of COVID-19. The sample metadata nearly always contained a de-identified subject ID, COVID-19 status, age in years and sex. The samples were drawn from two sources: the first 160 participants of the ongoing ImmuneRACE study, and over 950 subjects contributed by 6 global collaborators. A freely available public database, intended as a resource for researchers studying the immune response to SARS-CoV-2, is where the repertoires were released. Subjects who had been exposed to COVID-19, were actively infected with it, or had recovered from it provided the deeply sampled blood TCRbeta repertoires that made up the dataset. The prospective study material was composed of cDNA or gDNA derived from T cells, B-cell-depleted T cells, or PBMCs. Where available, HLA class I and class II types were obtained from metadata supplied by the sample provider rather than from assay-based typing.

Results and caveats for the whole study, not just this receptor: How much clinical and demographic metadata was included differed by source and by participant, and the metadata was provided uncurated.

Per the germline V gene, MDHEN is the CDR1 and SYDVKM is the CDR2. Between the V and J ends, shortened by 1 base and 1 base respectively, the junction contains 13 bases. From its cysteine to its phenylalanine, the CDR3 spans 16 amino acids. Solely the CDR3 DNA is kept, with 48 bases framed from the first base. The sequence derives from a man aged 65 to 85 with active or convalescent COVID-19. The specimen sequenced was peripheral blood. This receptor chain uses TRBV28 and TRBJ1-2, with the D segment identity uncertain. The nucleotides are TGTGCCAGCAGTTTATTGGGCGCAGTGAATAACTATGGCTACACCTTC. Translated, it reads CASSLLGAVNNYGYTF.